Below, one T cell receptor beta chain is given with its context. Random hexamers were used to reverse transcribe about 0.45 to 1 ug of RNA. TCRdb analysed the immunoSEQ multiplex PCR reads with MiXCR anew, one entry per CDR3 protein. Of around 170,000 distinct CDR3 sequences in the sample, roughly 95% are singletons; the top ten hold less than 0.2%. V was trimmed by 6 bases and J by 3 bases, leaving 32 bases between them. Germline V gene lookup returns CDR1 DFQATT and CDR2 SNEGSKA (reference sequence). CDR3 length: 19 amino acids. High-throughput TCR beta sequencing covered peripheral CD8+ and CD4+ T cells. The multiple sclerosis controls comprised treatment-naive patients whose relapsing-remitting disease was stable or active. The entry originates in a study of CD8 T cells in Susac syndrome.

The clonotype originates from a human donor with multiple sclerosis. Sequencing was performed on CD8+ T cells from PBMCs. This chain links TRBV20-1 with TRBJ1-1; D may be TRBD1 (6 bases). The CDR3 loop reads CSAQVWWGAARIRDTEAFF. For the CDR3, the DNA is TGCAGTGCCCAGGTTTGGTGGGGGGCGGCTAGAATTAGAGACACTGAAGCTTTCTTT.